The 18 T cell receptor beta chains listed next were all sequenced from one sample in a study of blood T cell repertoires in COVID-19. The repertoire was sequenced with immunoSEQ multiplex PCR; TCRdb's copy has only in-frame clones and lacks some. This table holds around 150,000 clones, about 74% found once. The sequenced material came from peripheral blood. All receptors come from a man in his 60s with acute or convalescent COVID-19.

This clone came up a few times. This chain joins TRBV21-1 and TRBJ1-5. TRBV21-1 is a pseudogene. This CDR3 contains 18 residues. CDR3 sequence (DNA): TGTGCCAGCAGCAAAAGGAGGCGAAGGGTGGGGAACAATCAGCCCCAGCATTTT. Its translation is CASSKRRRRVGNNQPQHF.

The chain is built from TRBV18 and TRBJ1-1, with 7 positions matching TRBD1. There are 16 residues in the CDR3. V dropped 0 bases and J dropped 0; count of bases not matched to a gene: 4. In germline, CDR1 is KGHSH, CDR2 LQKENI. CDR3 bases: TGTGCCAGCTCACCACCCCGAACAGGGGTGAACACTGAAGCTTTCTTT. Protein sequence: CASSPPRTGVNTEAFF. The variable domain in full, with the rest retrieved from reference TRBV18 and TRBJ1-1, is NAGVMQNPRHLVRRRGQEARLRCSPMKGHSHVYWYRQLPEEGLKFMVYLQKENIIDESGMPKERFSAEFPKEGPSILRIQQVVRGDSAAYFCASSPPRTGVNTEAFFGQGTRLTVV.

V gene TRBV19 combines with J gene TRBJ2-2; 10 nucleotides agree with TRBD1. This CDR3 spans 16 amino acids. Germline assignment: CDR1 LNHDA and CDR2 SQIVND (reference sequence). Trimming removed 4 bases from V and 3 bases from J; junction bases left unmatched: 5. DNA for the CDR3: TGTGCCAGTAGTACCCTCGGGACAGGGGACACCGGGGAGCTGTTTTTT. This translates into CASSTLGTGDTGELFF.

The J gene is TRBJ2-1, the V gene TRBV21-1; the D call of TRBD2 is as the table states it, not checked on the DNA. TRBV21-1 is given as a pseudogene. The CDR3 extends over 16 amino acids. Here the CDR3 DNA reads TGTGCCAGCACTAGCGGGGGGCCGAAAGGGTGCGATGAGCAGTTCTTC. This encodes CASTSGGPKGCDEQFF.

This clone was recorded only once. The chain employs TRBV3-1 (or the pseudogene TRBV3-2) and TRBJ2-2; D might be TRBD1 (5 bases). In germline, CDR1 is LGHDT, CDR2 YNNKEL (reference sequence). With 4 bases removed from V and 7 bases from J, the gap between germline ends came to 10 bases. The CDR3 is 13 residues long. The DNA for the CDR3 is TGTGCCAGCAGCCGAGAGCAGGGCGGGGAGCTGTTTTTT. Its translation is CASSREQGGELFF.

This chain links TRBV7-2 with TRBJ2-5; TRBD2 matches 13 bases. The trim removed 6 bases at V and 4 bases at J, leaving 8 bases unmatched. Germline assignment: CDR1 SGHTA and CDR2 FQGNSA. CDR3 length equals 16 residues. The CDR3 spells CASRMTSGGPSETQYF. The CDR3 coding sequence is TGTGCCAGCAGGATGACTAGCGGGGGGCCCTCAGAGACCCAGTACTTC.

The genes are TRBV27 and TRBJ2-3; 7 bases fit TRBD2. Trimming took 1 base from V and 4 from J; bases not matched to a gene: 5. Germline V gene sequence: CDR1 MNHEY, CDR2 SMNVEV (reference sequence). This CDR3 has 15 amino acids. DNA of the CDR3: TGTGCCAGCAGTTTATATGGACTAGACCCAGATACGCAGTATTTT. Residues: CASSLYGLDPDTQYF.

A remark on this clone: The sample has other DNA sequences that encode this CDR3 too. The rearrangement uses TRBV7-3 and TRBJ2-7; TRBD2 might be the D (6 bases). V gave up 4 bases and J gave up 0 bases, with 10 bases separating them. The CDR3 is made up of 14 amino acids. Germline V gene sequence: CDR1 SGHTA, CDR2 FQGTGA. The CDR3: CASSSGESSYEQYF. The CDR3 bases are TGTGCCAGCAGCTCGGGGGAAAGCTCCTACGAGCAGTACTTC.

The V call is TRBV28, the J call TRBJ2-1; a possible D gene is TRBD2 (5 bases). Trimming cost V 8 bases and J 4 bases, with 18 bases left between them. The CDR3 runs 15 residues. Per the germline V gene, CDR1 is MDHEN and CDR2 is SYDVKM. The CDR3 loop reads CASGGSGVGYNEQFF. CDR3 in DNA: TGTGCCAGCGGTGGGTCCGGGGTGGGTTACAATGAGCAGTTCTTC.

This clone turned up a few times. This chain links TRBV10-1 with TRBJ1-1; D may be TRBD1 (6 bases). V dropped 2 bases and J dropped 1 base, with 14 bases sitting between them. The CDR3 contains 16 residues. In germline, CDR1 is WNHNN, CDR2 SYGVQD (reference sequence). CDR3: CASSEDRPRRNTEAFF. The CDR3 DNA is TGCGCCAGCAGTGAGGACAGGCCACGGAGGAACACTGAAGCTTTCTTT.

The chain employs TRBV6-5 and TRBJ2-1; TRBD1 is a possible D gene (5 bases). V was clipped by 6 bases and J by 4 bases, with 16 bases between them. Germline V gene sequence: CDR1 MNHEY, CDR2 SVGAGI. The CDR3 spans 15 residues. CDR3 nucleotides: TGTGCCAGCAGCACGGCCCTTAGGGGTTACAATGAGCAGTTCTTC. It specifies CASSTALRGYNEQFF.

This clone has only one observation. This sequence joins TRBV5-5 and TRBJ1-2; D may be TRBD1 (6 bases). The CDR3 spans 15 residues. V was trimmed by 0 bases and J by 6 bases, leaving 15 bases between them. The germline CDR1 and CDR2 sequences are SGHKS and YYEKEE (reference sequence). The CDR3 spells CASSLDVLGADGYTF. CDR3 nucleotide sequence: TGTGCCAGCAGCTTGGATGTTTTGGGGGCCGATGGCTACACCTTC. Supplemented by reference TRBV5-5 and TRBJ1-2, the full variable domain reads DAGVTQSPTHLIKTRGQQVTLRCSPISGHKSVSWYQQVLGQGPQFIFQYYEKEERGRGNFPDRFSARQFPNYSSELNVNALLLGDSALYLCASSLDVLGADGYTFGSGTRLTVV.

The chain carries TRBV4-1 and TRBJ2-4; no clear D gene. CDR1 and CDR2 from the germline V gene are MGHRA and YSYEKL. With 0 bases removed from V and 3 bases from J, the gap between germline ends came to 6 bases. CDR3 length: 14 amino acids. The DNA of the CDR3 is TGCGCCAGCAGCCAAGATTACAGCAAAAACATTCAGTACTTC. This codes for CASSQDYSKNIQYF.

The gene calls are TRBV29-1 and TRBJ1-3; possible D gene TRBD1, 5 bases. The V end lost 3 bases, the J end lost 2 bases, and 11 bases lay between the germline ends. CDR3 size: 14 residues. CDR1 SQVTM and CDR2 ANQGSEA come from the germline V gene. CDR3 sequence: CSVDAPGPGNTIYF. As DNA, the CDR3 is TGCAGCGTTGACGCTCCAGGGCCTGGAAACACCATATATTTT.

The rearrangement joins TRBV9 to TRBJ2-5, with 8 bases aligning to TRBD1. Germline V CDR1 and CDR2: SGDLS, YYNGEE. This CDR3 comprises 15 residues. V dropped 0 bases and J dropped 2; count of bases not matched to a gene: 3. The CDR3 loop reads CASSVAGGAQETQYF. CDR3 bases: TGTGCCAGCAGCGTAGCAGGGGGCGCGCAAGAGACCCAGTACTTC. The whole variable domain, remainder taken from reference TRBV9 and TRBJ2-5, is DSGVTQTPKHLITATGQRVTLRCSPRSGDLSVYWYQQSLDQGLQFLIQYYNGEERAKGNILERFSAQQFPDLHSELNLSSLELGDSALYFCASSVAGGAQETQYFGPGTRLLVL.

This chain uses TRBV5-1 with TRBJ2-7, with 9 nucleotides matching TRBD1. The CDR3 has 14 residues. With V trimmed by 1 base and J by 5 bases, 4 bases remained unmatched. Germline V lookup: CDR1 SGHRS, CDR2 YFSETQ. CDR3 bases: TGCGCCAGCAGCTTGACAGGGGGCGAGAACGAGCAGTACTTC. This translates into CASSLTGGENEQYF.

The chain carries TRBV10-3 and TRBJ1-3, with D unresolved. Germline assignment: CDR1 ENHRY and CDR2 SYGVKD. The CDR3 loop spans 13 amino acids. V was trimmed by 8 bases and J by 0 bases, leaving 8 bases between them. In DNA, the CDR3 is TGTGCCATCCTAAGTAGCTCTGGAAACACCATATATTTT. Encoded protein: CAILSSSGNTIYF.

V gene TRBV3-1 (or the pseudogene TRBV3-2) combines with J gene TRBJ2-5; D possibly corresponds to TRBD1 (6 bases). V gave up 0 bases and J gave up 5 bases, with 10 bases separating them. CDR3 size: 14 residues. Germline CDR1 and CDR2: LGHDT and YNNKEL (reference sequence). This chain's CDR3 is CASSQDLGAETQYF. CDR3 coding DNA: TGTGCCAGCAGCCAAGATTTGGGGGCCGAGACCCAGTACTTC.